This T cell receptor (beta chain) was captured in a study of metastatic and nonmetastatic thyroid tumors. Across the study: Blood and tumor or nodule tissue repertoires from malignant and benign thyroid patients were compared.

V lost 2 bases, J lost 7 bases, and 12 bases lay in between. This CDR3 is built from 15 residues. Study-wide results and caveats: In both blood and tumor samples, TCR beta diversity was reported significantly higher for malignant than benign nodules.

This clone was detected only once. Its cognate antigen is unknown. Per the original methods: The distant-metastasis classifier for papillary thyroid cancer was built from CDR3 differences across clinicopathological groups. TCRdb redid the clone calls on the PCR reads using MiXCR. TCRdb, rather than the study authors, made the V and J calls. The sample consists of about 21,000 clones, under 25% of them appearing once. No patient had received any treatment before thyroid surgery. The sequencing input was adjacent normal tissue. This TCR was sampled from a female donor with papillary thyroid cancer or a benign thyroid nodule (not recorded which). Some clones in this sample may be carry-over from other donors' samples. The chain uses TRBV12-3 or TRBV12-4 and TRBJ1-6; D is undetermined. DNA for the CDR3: TGTGCCAGCAGTTTAACGCCGTTTGGGAATTCACCCCTCCACTTT. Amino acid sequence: CASSLTPFGNSPLHF.